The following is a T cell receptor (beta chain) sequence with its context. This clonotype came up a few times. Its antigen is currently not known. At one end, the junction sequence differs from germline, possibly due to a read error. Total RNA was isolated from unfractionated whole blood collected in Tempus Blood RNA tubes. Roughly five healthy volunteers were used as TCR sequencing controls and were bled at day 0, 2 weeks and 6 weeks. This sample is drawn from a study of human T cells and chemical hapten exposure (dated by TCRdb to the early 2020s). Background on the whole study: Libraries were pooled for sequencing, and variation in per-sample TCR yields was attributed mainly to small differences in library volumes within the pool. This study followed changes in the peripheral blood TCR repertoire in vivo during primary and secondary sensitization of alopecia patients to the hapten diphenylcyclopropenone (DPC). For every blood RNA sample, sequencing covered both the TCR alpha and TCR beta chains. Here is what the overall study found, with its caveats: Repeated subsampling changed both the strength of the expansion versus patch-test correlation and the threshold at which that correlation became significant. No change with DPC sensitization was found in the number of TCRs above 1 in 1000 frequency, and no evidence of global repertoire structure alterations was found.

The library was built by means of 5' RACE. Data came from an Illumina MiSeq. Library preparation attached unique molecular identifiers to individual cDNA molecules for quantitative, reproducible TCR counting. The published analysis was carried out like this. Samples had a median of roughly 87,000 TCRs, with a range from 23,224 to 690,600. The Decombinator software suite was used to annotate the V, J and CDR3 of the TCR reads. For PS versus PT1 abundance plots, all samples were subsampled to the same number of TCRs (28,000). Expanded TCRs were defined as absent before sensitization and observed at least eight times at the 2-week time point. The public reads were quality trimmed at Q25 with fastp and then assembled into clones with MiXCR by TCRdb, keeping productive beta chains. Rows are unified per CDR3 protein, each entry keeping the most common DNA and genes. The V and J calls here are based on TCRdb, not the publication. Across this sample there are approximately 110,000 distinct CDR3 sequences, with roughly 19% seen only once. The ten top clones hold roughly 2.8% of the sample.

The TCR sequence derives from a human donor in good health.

The CDR3 sequence is CASSHMTGKVEHTRELFF. The DNA sequence reads TGCGCCAGCAGCCATATGACAGGGAAGGTAGAACACACCCGGGAGCTGTTTTTT. The chain employs TRBV4-1 and TRBJ2-2; 7 central nucleotides agree with TRBD1. The CDR3 runs 18 residues from the cysteine to the phenylalanine. Only the CDR3 portion is preserved as DNA: 54 bases, with reading frame beginning at the first base. The germline V gene yields MGHRA for CDR1 and YSYEKL for CDR2.